The next 30 T cell receptor beta chains were all read from a single sample in a study of blood T cells in healthy people across ages. With a J-beta primer mix and a sample-barcoded 5' primer, a second PCR ran about 7 to 12 cycles. Via MiXCR, TCRdb re-called the 5' RACE reads, giving one row per CDR3 protein. Here the sample spans 780,000 or so distinct CDR3 sequences, about 61% being singletons. The sequenced sample was blood. The receptors here all came from a man in his forties in good health.

This clonotype was picked up a small number of times. This chain uses TRBV7-2 with TRBJ2-5; 7 bases line up with TRBD1. V gave up 5 bases and J gave up 2 bases; unmatched junction bases: 5. This CDR3 has 14 amino acids. The germline gives CDR1 SGHTA, CDR2 FQGNSA. CDR3 residues: CASSIDRVQETQYF. The CDR3 region has the DNA TGTGCCAGCAGCATCGACAGGGTACAAGAGACCCAGTACTTC.

The count of this clonotype is one. The chain combines TRBV7-2 with TRBJ2-7; D gene unclear. The better agreement between TRBJ2-5 and the DNA end casts doubt on the J call. Germline V gene sequence: CDR1 SGHTA, CDR2 FQGNSA. The CDR3 covers 15 residues. Written as DNA, the CDR3 is TGTGCCAGCAGCCCGGTAGACCGCAGAGGAGAGACCCAGTACTTC. Protein sequence: CASSPVDRRGETQYF.

This clonotype was observed once. The genes are TRBV25-1 and TRBJ2-3; D may be TRBD1 (6 bases). With 3 bases removed from V and 5 bases from J, the gap between germline ends came to 9 bases. This CDR3 region has 13 residues. Germline lookup yields CDR1 MGHDK and CDR2 SYGVNS. CDR3 nucleotides: TGTGCCAGCAGTGAGCAGGGGTTAGATACGCAGTATTTT. This gives the protein CASSEQGLDTQYF.

V usage is TRBV29-1 and J usage is TRBJ2-1, with D unresolved. From germline, CDR1 is SQVTM and CDR2 ANQGSEA. Trimming took 3 bases from V and 6 from J, leaving 12 bases between them. This CDR3 comprises 13 residues. The CDR3 is CSVDKQVLNEQFF. DNA of the CDR3: TGCAGCGTTGATAAGCAGGTTCTCAATGAGCAGTTCTTC.

The chain carries TRBV3-1 and TRBJ2-7; weak D call: TRBD1 (5 bases). This CDR3 comprises 14 residues. Trimming removed 1 base from V and 3 bases from J, with 10 bases in between. Germline lookup yields CDR1 LGHDT and CDR2 YNNKEL (reference sequence). The CDR3 region is CASSQVRVDYEQYF. CDR3 coding DNA: TGTGCCAGCAGCCAAGTCAGGGTGGACTACGAGCAGTACTTC.

The chain joins TRBV20-1 to TRBJ1-2; D perhaps matches TRBD1 (5 bases). CDR1 is DFQATT, CDR2 SNEGSKA, per germline (reference sequence). This CDR3 spans 14 amino acids. V lost 0 bases and J lost 6, with 14 bases in between. CDR3 residues: CSARDMRGADGYTF. CDR3 coding DNA: TGCAGTGCTAGAGATATGAGGGGCGCAGATGGCTACACCTTC.

This rearrangement joins TRBV27 to TRBJ2-1, with 8 bases matching TRBD2. The germline CDR1 and CDR2 sequences are MNHEY and SMNVEV (reference sequence). The CDR3 extends over 19 amino acids. V lost 5 bases, J lost 0 bases, and 15 bases stayed unmatched. The CDR3 DNA sequence: TGTGCCAGCAGTCGATCCGGACTAGCAGGCGCGGGCTCCTACAATGAGCAGTTCTTC. This translates into CASSRSGLAGAGSYNEQFF.

The chain uses TRBV2 and TRBJ2-4; unclear D gene. The tail of the sequence fits TRBJ2-5 better, so the J call may be wrong. The CDR3 runs to 13 residues. Germline V gene lookup returns CDR1 SNHLY and CDR2 FYNNEI. As DNA, the CDR3 is TGTGCCAGCAGCATTGGTCATAAAGAGACCCAGTACTTC. This encodes CASSIGHKETQYF.

J is TRBJ2-7 and V is TRBV2; D might be TRBD2 (5 bases). The DNA end is a closer match to TRBJ2-4, so the J assignment may be wrong. Germline loops: CDR1 SNHLY, CDR2 FYNNEI. The CDR3 runs to 15 residues. CDR3 in amino acids: CASADRGGVKNIQYF. The DNA of the CDR3 is TGTGCCAGCGCCGATCGGGGTGGGGTGAAAAACATTCAGTACTTC.

With regard to this clonotype: The junction departs from germline at one end; a sequencing error may be responsible. V gene TRBV7-2 combines with J gene TRBJ2-5; either TRBD1 or TRBD2 may fit D (5 bases each). The germline V gene has CDR1 SGHTA and CDR2 FQGNSA. This CDR3 comprises 15 residues. The CDR3 nucleotides read TGTGCCGGCAGCTTAGGTCGAAGGGACGTGGAGACCCAGTACTTC. This encodes CAGSLGRRDVETQYF.

The chain joins TRBV30 to TRBJ1-2; tentative D call: TRBD1 (6 bases). The CDR3 has 13 amino acids. V lost 3 bases to trimming and J lost 7 bases, with 15 bases between them. CDR1 GTSNPN and CDR2 SVGIG come from the germline V gene (reference sequence). The CDR3 is CAWRGGGQGGYTF. The DNA for the CDR3 is TGTGCCTGGAGAGGGGGAGGGCAAGGTGGCTACACCTTC.

This clonotype appeared a few times. The gene calls are TRBV20-1 and TRBJ2-1; TRBD2 is a possible D gene (5 bases). Germline CDR1 is DFQATT and CDR2 is SNEGSKA (reference sequence). The CDR3 consists of 16 residues. V lost 0 bases to trimming and J lost 5 bases, with 17 bases between them. The CDR3 region has the DNA TGCAGTGCTAGAGATCCCACGGGATTCGTCAACAATGAGCAGTTCTTC. Translated, it gives CSARDPTGFVNNEQFF.

The gene calls are TRBV7-2 and TRBJ2-7; D unclear. This CDR3 has 13 amino acids. V lost 5 bases and J lost 7, with 15 bases in between. The V gene's germline CDR1 is SGHTA and CDR2 FQGNSA. The CDR3 DNA reads TGTGCCAGCAGCCCGCCAATGATGTATGAGCAGTACTTC. Translating it yields CASSPPMMYEQYF.

The V call is TRBV27, the J call TRBJ1-5; a possible D gene is TRBD1 (6 bases). Germline V gives CDR1 MNHEY, CDR2 SMNVEV (reference sequence). CDR3 length equals 15 residues. V gave up 0 bases and J gave up 1 base, with 7 bases separating them. The CDR3 here is CASSLSRGSNQPQHF. CDR3 DNA sequence: TGTGCCAGCAGTTTATCCAGGGGAAGCAATCAGCCCCAGCATTTT.

The chain recombines TRBV7-8 with TRBJ1-5; D perhaps matches TRBD1 (6 bases). Germline-derived CDR1 and CDR2 are SGHVS and FQNEAQ. This CDR3 region has 16 residues. V lost 5 bases and J lost 2, with 16 bases in between. DNA for the CDR3: TGTGCCAGCAGCCCCAGTGGGGGGGGGCGCAATCAGCCCCAGCATTTT. Its translation: CASSPSGGGRNQPQHF.

This chain joins TRBV28 and TRBJ2-3; a possible D gene is TRBD1 (6 bases). Germline values: CDR1 MDHEN, CDR2 SYDVKM. The CDR3 runs 15 residues. V lost 4 bases and J 0 bases, leaving 11 bases between the germline ends. CDR3 DNA: TGTGCCAGCAGTTCCTGGACAGATAGCACAGATACGCAGTATTTT. Its protein is CASSSWTDSTDTQYF.

This clonotype was detected a few times. The chain carries TRBV10-2 and TRBJ1-4, with D perhaps TRBD1 (5 bases). CDR1 WSHSY and CDR2 SAAADI come from the germline V gene. The CDR3 length is 14 residues. Trimming removed 1 base at V and 10 bases at J, with 13 bases between. The chain's CDR3 is CASSEFGGGGKLFF. The CDR3 DNA is TGCGCCAGCAGTGAGTTCGGCGGCGGGGGAAAACTGTTTTTT.

Comment on this clonotype: The germline gene is not matched at one end of the junction; a read error may be the cause. The chain employs TRBV28 and TRBJ2-7; D possibly corresponds to TRBD1 (6 bases). CDR1 and CDR2 from the germline V gene are MDHEN and SYDVKM. The CDR3 totals 11 residues. The CDR3 spells CTSAQGLKQYF. The DNA for the CDR3 is TGTACCAGTGCACAGGGTCTCAAGCAGTACTTC.

A word on this clonotype: The junction departs from germline at one end; a sequencing error may be responsible. The chain is built from TRBV15 and TRBJ2-5, with a weak D call TRBD1 (5 bases). CDR3 size: 13 residues. Germline CDR1 LNHNV, CDR2 YYDKDF (reference sequence). The CDR3 nucleotides read TGTACCACCAGCAGGGCCTTAGGGGAGACCCAGTACTTC. Its translation is CTTSRALGETQYF.

In this sample, this clonotype turned up once. V gene TRBV19 combines with J gene TRBJ1-4, with no clear D. This CDR3 region has 15 residues. The V end lost 3 bases, the J end lost 0 bases, and 8 bases lay between the germline ends. The germline V gene encodes CDR1 LNHDA and CDR2 SQIVND (reference sequence). As DNA, the CDR3 is TGTGCCAGTAGTATTATGGAGGCAACTAATGAAAAACTGTTTTTT. Its translation: CASSIMEATNEKLFF.

The rearrangement links TRBV20-1 to TRBJ2-1; D ambiguous. There are 13 residues in the CDR3. The germline gives CDR1 DFQATT, CDR2 SNEGSKA (reference sequence). The V end was cut by 2 bases, the J end by 9 bases, with 14 bases between. The CDR3 is CSARRVSRGEQFF. The CDR3 DNA follows: TGCAGTGCTAGACGAGTGTCTCGCGGTGAGCAGTTCTTC.

The gene calls are TRBV27 and TRBJ2-3; 7 bases match TRBD2. Germline CDR1 reads MNHEY; CDR2 reads SMNVEV (reference sequence). V dropped 5 bases and J dropped 7; count of bases not matched to a gene: 3. The CDR3 is 12 residues long. As DNA, the CDR3 is TGTGCCAGCAGTCTTAGCGGGCATACGCAGTATTTT. Encoded protein: CASSLSGHTQYF.

V is TRBV7-2 and J is TRBJ2-7; maybe TRBD1 (6 bases). CDR3 length: 15 amino acids. Germline V lookup: CDR1 SGHTA, CDR2 FQGNSA. The germline V and J ends were trimmed by 1 base and 1 base, with 11 bases remaining between them. This CDR3 is CASSLEQGPSYEQYF. DNA for the CDR3: TGTGCCAGCAGCTTAGAACAGGGACCTTCCTACGAGCAGTACTTC.

The V call is TRBV29-1, the J call TRBJ2-7; the D is unclear. TRBJ2-5 matches the DNA end more closely, so the J call is doubtful. The germline gives CDR1 SQVTM, CDR2 ANQGSEA. This CDR3 has 12 amino acids. The CDR3 nucleotides are TGCAGCGTTGAAGATCTTCGAGAGACCCAGTACTTC. Translated: CSVEDLRETQYF.

The chain uses TRBV20-1 and TRBJ1-4; 10 bases fit TRBD1. Trimming removed 3 bases from V and 10 bases from J; junction bases left unmatched: 5. CDR1 is DFQATT, CDR2 SNEGSKA, per germline (reference sequence). The CDR3 is 13 amino acids. The CDR3 DNA is TGCAGTGCTAGGGGGACAGGGGCTGGAAAACTGTTTTTT. This codes for CSARGTGAGKLFF.

Of note for this clonotype: At one end, the junction sequence differs from germline, possibly due to a read error. The V and J genes are TRBV9 and TRBJ2-1; TRBD2 matches at 12 bases. Germline assignment: CDR1 SGDLS and CDR2 YYNGEE. The CDR3 spans 17 residues. The CDR3 reads CACSVALAGGRGNEQFF. The DNA for the CDR3 is TGTGCCTGCAGCGTAGCACTAGCGGGAGGCCGCGGCAATGAGCAGTTCTTC.

The chain joins TRBV20-1 to TRBJ2-3; D may be TRBD1 or TRBD2 (6 bases each). The germline V and J ends were trimmed by 2 bases and 2 bases, with 17 bases remaining between them. Looked up from germline, CDR1 is DFQATT and CDR2 is SNEGSKA (reference sequence). This CDR3 comprises 16 residues. CDR3 protein: CSARTLRGADTDTQYF. CDR3 coding DNA: TGCAGTGCTAGAACCCTGAGGGGGGCCGACACAGATACGCAGTATTTT.

This clonotype is a singleton in its sample. This chain links TRBV2 with TRBJ1-2; 8 nucleotides match TRBD1. Germline V gene data show CDR1 as SNHLY and CDR2 as FYNNEI. The CDR3 length is 15 residues. V lost 0 bases, J lost 8 bases, and 8 bases stayed unmatched. In DNA form, the CDR3 reads TGTGCCAGCAGTGAAGCGGGACAGGAATTAGGAGGCTACACCTTC. It specifies CASSEAGQELGGYTF.

The genes are TRBV4-3 and TRBJ2-7; D not certain. CDR3 length equals 15 residues. The V gene lost 0 bases and the J gene lost 3 bases, with 12 bases spanning the gap. Germline V gene data show CDR1 as LGHNA and CDR2 as YSLEER. The CDR3 DNA sequence: TGCGCCAGCAGCCAAGATTTTCCGGGCCACTACGAGCAGTACTTC. This translates into CASSQDFPGHYEQYF.

The gene calls are TRBV20-1 and TRBJ2-3, with 8 bases that match TRBD2. V lost 0 bases to trimming and J lost 3 bases; unmatched junction nucleotides: 5. The CDR3 runs to 15 residues. CDR1 is DFQATT, CDR2 SNEGSKA, per germline (reference sequence). DNA of the CDR3: TGCAGTGCTAGAGAATCCCCGGGAGGGACAGATACGCAGTATTTT. Its protein is CSARESPGGTDTQYF.